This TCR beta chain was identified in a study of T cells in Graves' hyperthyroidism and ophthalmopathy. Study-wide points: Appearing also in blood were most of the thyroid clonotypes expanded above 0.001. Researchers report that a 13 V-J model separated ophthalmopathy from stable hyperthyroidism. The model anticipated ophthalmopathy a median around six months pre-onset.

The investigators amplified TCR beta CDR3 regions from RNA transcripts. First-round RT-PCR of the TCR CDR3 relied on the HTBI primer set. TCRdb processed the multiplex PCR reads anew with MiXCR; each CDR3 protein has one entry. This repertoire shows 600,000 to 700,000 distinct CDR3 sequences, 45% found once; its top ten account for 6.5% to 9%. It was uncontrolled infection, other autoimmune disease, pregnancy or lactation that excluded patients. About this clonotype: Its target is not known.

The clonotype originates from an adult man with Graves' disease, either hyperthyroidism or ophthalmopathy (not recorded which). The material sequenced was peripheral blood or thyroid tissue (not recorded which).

The CDR3 region has the DNA TGTGCCAGCAACGGACAGGGGATGTATGGCTACACCTTC. This codes for CASNGQGMYGYTF. The chain couples TRBV2 to TRBJ1-2; 9 bases agree with TRBD1. V was clipped by 7 bases and J by 5 bases; unmatched bases: 5. This CDR3 contains 13 residues. The germline gives CDR1 SNHLY, CDR2 FYNNEI.